What follows describes a single T cell receptor beta chain. Its antigen remains unidentified. This entry is derived from a study of cytomegalovirus exposure and HLA in healthy donors. Primers for the PCR totalled 60 Vbeta and 13 Jbeta. Assay: immunoSEQ multiplex PCR; the TCRdb copy retains only in-frame clones and omits some. Of approximately 120,000 clones in the sample, 65% to 85% are singletons; the top ten hold 1.2%. Study results and limitations: There were a few CMV-associated chains whose specificity for CMV antigens was confirmed in vitro. Presence/absence analyses supposed approximately even sequencing depth among donors.

The CDR3 spans 14 residues. Per the germline V gene, CDR1 is SGHTA and CDR2 is FQGNSA. J gave up 8 bases and V 3 bases, and 4 bases lay outside the gene matches. This sequence was found in a man in his forties or fifties in good health and CMV-seronegative. The material sequenced was PBMCs. This chain joins TRBV7-2 and TRBJ2-1; TRBD2 matches 10 bases. The CDR3 reads CASSLASGRDEQFF. CDR3 sequence (DNA): TGTGCCAGCAGCTTGGCCAGCGGGAGGGATGAGCAGTTCTTC.